These T cell receptor beta chains were read from a single sample in a study of patients and donors after allogeneic stem cell transplantation. Via MiXCR, TCRdb re-called the RT-PCR reads, giving one row per CDR3 protein. Altogether 800,000 to 1,000,000 distinct CDR3 sequences are present, about a sixth being singletons, with the ten largest covering 5% to 6.5%. Sequenced input: blood, either unsorted or a sorted T cell fraction (not recorded which). All receptors derive from a human donor who was either an allogeneic HSCT recipient or a stem cell or donor lymphocyte infusion donor (not recorded which). It is not recorded whose cells these are; they may come from a transplant donor. The CDR3 runs from the conserved cysteine through the conserved F or W. D genes are given only for firm matches. Rows give clone size only sometimes, using once, few, many, or a class for an expanded clone.

D gene	V gene	clone size	J gene	CDR3 protein	CDR3 DNA
.	TRBV5-1	.	TRBJ2-5	CASSPSGAASGRYF	TGCGCCAGCAGCCCCTCCGGGGCAGCCTCGGGACGGTACTTC
.	TRBV5-6	.	TRBJ1-5	CASSFRGTSNQPQHF	TGTGCCAGCAGCTTTCGGGGGACTAGCAATCAGCCCCAGCATTTT
.	TRBV5-1	many	TRBJ1-1	CASSFQGSTEAFF	TGTGCCAGCAGTTTTCAGGGGAGCACTGAAGCTTTCTTT
.	TRBV29-1	.	TRBJ2-1	CSVGGGAGGYNEQFF	TGCAGCGTTGGGGGCGGGGCAGGGGGTTACAATGAGCAGTTCTTC
TRBD1	TRBV12-3/TRBV12-4	many	TRBJ2-7	CASSSRGSDRAWYEQYF	TGTGCCAGCAGTTCAAGGGGGTCGGACAGGGCCTGGTACGAGCAGTACTTC
.	TRBV4-3	few	TRBJ1-1	CASSQDVMNTEAFF	TGCGCCAGCAGCCAAGACGTCATGAACACTGAAGCTTTCTTT
.	TRBV10-3	few	TRBJ2-7	CAISESGSREDEQYF	TGTGCCATCAGTGAGTCGGGGTCTCGAGAGGACGAGCAGTACTTC
.	TRBV5-1	.	TRBJ1-4	CASQKTGAPNEKLFF	TGCGCCAGCCAAAAAACGGGGGCCCCTAATGAAAAACTGTTTTTT
TRBD2	TRBV6-5	few	TRBJ2-3	CASSSSGLAGTIHTQYF	TGTGCCAGCAGTTCATCGGGACTAGCGGGGACCATACATACGCAGTATTTT
.	TRBV9	many	TRBJ1-1	CASSSHRISNTEAFF	TGTGCCAGCAGCTCCCACAGGATTTCTAACACTGAAGCTTTCTTT
.	TRBV7-2	.	TRBJ1-6	CAIRSGNSPLHF	TGTGCAATTAGATCGGGGAATTCACCCCTCCACTTT
.	TRBV7-2	few	TRBJ2-5	CASSPQSPQETQYF	TGTGCCAGCAGCCCACAATCTCCGCAAGAGACCCAGTACTTC
.	TRBV7-6	few	TRBJ1-6	CASSVTGTRDSPLHF	TGTGCCAGCAGCGTAACCGGGACGCGAGATTCACCCCTCCACTTT
.	TRBV9	few	TRBJ2-3	CASSASVGEDTQYF	TGTGCCAGCAGCGCCTCCGTAGGAGAAGATACGCAGTATTTT
TRBD2	TRBV20-1	.	TRBJ2-7	CSASRSGSWEQYF	TGCAGTGCTAGTCGTAGCGGGAGCTGGGAGCAGTACTTC
.	TRBV6-5	few	TRBJ2-3	CASSYTTGAWEADTQYF	TGTGCCAGCAGTTACACCACAGGGGCCTGGGAGGCAGATACGCAGTATTTT
.	TRBV6-5	.	TRBJ2-1	CASSYLLTGEQFF	TGTGCCAGCAGTTACTTACTGACGGGGGAGCAGTTCTTC
TRBD2	TRBV7-2	few	TRBJ2-1	CASSSSSGGEQFF	TGTGCCAGCAGCTCCTCTAGCGGGGGTGAGCAGTTCTTC
.	TRBV21-1	.	TRBJ1-2	CASRYLDSGGGVSGYTF	TGTGCCAGCCGATATTTGGACAGCGGCGGGGGAGTGAGTGGCTACACCTTC
TRBD2	TRBV9	.	TRBJ2-1	CASSVLGLEAYNEQFF	TGTGCCAGCAGCGTACTGGGACTAGAGGCCTACAATGAGCAGTTCTTC
.	TRBV5-1	.	TRBJ2-1	CASSFGAGNEQFF	TGCGCCAGCAGCTTTGGGGCGGGAAATGAGCAGTTCTTC
.	TRBV20-1	few	TRBJ1-1	CSARDIWTSATEAFF	TGCAGTGCTAGAGATATTTGGACGTCCGCAACTGAAGCTTTCTTT
.	TRBV11-3	few	TRBJ2-3	CASSLEPQGTDTQYF	TGTGCCAGCAGCTTAGAGCCCCAGGGTACCGATACGCAGTATTTT
.	TRBV5-5	few	TRBJ2-3	CASSLGQAPDTQYF	TGTGCCAGCAGCCTAGGACAAGCACCAGATACGCAGTATTTT
.	TRBV24-1	few	TRBJ1-3	CATSESGFGNTIYF	TGTGCCACCAGTGAGTCCGGGTTTGGAAACACCATATATTTT
.	TRBV5-1	many	TRBJ1-2	CASSLNPGGPYGYTF	TGCGCCAGCAGCTTGAACCCTGGCGGGCCCTATGGCTACACCTTC
.	TRBV7-9	.	TRBJ1-5	CASSLGSHQPQHF	TGTGCCAGCAGCTTAGGGTCCCATCAGCCCCAGCATTTT
.	TRBV28	few	TRBJ1-5	CASRPALSASNQPQHF	TGTGCCAGCAGGCCTGCTTTGAGCGCCTCTAATCAGCCCCAGCATTTT
.	TRBV7-2	many	TRBJ2-3	CASSRGGIGGTDTQYF	TGTGCCAGCAGCCGAGGGGGGATAGGCGGCACAGATACGCAGTATTTT
TRBD1	TRBV9	few	TRBJ2-7	CASSVASRDRQREQYF	TGTGCCAGCAGCGTCGCCTCCCGGGACAGGCAACGAGAGCAGTACTTC
.	TRBV4-2	few	TRBJ2-5	CASSQLWRNQETQYF	TGTGCCAGCAGCCAACTCTGGAGGAATCAAGAGACCCAGTACTTC
TRBD2	TRBV12-3/TRBV12-4	few	TRBJ2-1	CASSLGTSGGIYNEQFF	TGTGCCAGCAGTTTAGGGACTAGCGGGGGAATCTACAATGAGCAGTTCTTC
.	TRBV9	once	TRBJ2-5	CASSVGPAGIETQYF	TGTGCCAGCAGCGTAGGGCCAGCGGGTATAGAGACCCAGTACTTC
.	TRBV4-1	few	TRBJ1-1	CASSQESGAASEAFF	TGCGCCAGCAGCCAAGAGTCCGGGGCGGCCTCTGAAGCTTTCTTT
.	TRBV5-1	few	TRBJ1-1	CASSLVPGSNTEAFF	TGCGCCAGCAGCTTGGTACCGGGGTCGAACACTGAAGCTTTCTTT
.	TRBV27	.	TRBJ2-7	CASPGSLLAYEQYF	TGTGCCAGCCCCGGGTCGCTCCTCGCCTACGAGCAGTACTTC
.	TRBV7-3	.	TRBJ2-5	CASSLRGIPLGEETQYF	TGTGCCAGCAGCTTAAGGGGGATACCTCTGGGGGAAGAGACCCAGTACTTC
TRBD1	TRBV9	.	TRBJ2-5	CASSAGTGGVAQYF	TGTGCCAGCAGCGCCGGGACAGGAGGTGTAGCCCAGTACTTC
.	TRBV12-3/TRBV12-4	few	TRBJ2-1	CASSRAGREQFF	TGTGCCAGCAGCCGGGCGGGGCGGGAGCAGTTCTTC
.	TRBV12-3/TRBV12-4	.	TRBJ1-5	CASLLGGRRNQPQHF	TGTGCCAGCCTACTCGGGGGCAGACGCAATCAGCCCCAGCATTTT
.	TRBV12-3/TRBV12-4	many	TRBJ2-7	CASSPNREQYF	TGTGCCAGCAGCCCGAATCGGGAGCAGTACTTC
.	TRBV4-1	few	TRBJ1-1	CASSQGAGRRNTEAFF	TGCGCCAGCAGCCAAGGGGCAGGGAGGAGGAACACTGAAGCTTTCTTT
.	TRBV4-1	.	TRBJ1-2	CASSQTDSLLIGYTF	TGCGCCAGCAGCCAGACGGACAGCTTATTGATCGGCTACACCTTC
.	TRBV5-1	few	TRBJ2-3	CASSLAPRGAGTDTQYF	TGCGCCAGCAGCTTGGCCCCCAGGGGGGCTGGCACAGATACGCAGTATTTT
TRBD2	TRBV7-6	.	TRBJ2-1	CASSFGGGLNEQFF	TGTGCCAGCAGCTTCGGCGGGGGGCTCAATGAGCAGTTCTTC
.	TRBV7-9	.	TRBJ1-1	CASSWVALGTEAFF	TGTGCCAGCAGCTGGGTCGCACTCGGGACTGAAGCTTTCTTT
TRBD2	TRBV4-1	.	TRBJ2-3	CASSQDASGGTYTQYF	TGCGCCAGCAGCCAAGATGCGAGCGGGGGCACCTATACGCAGTATTTT
.	TRBV2	few	TRBJ2-3	CASSEESYTDTQYF	TGTGCCAGCAGTGAGGAGTCCTACACAGATACGCAGTATTTT
.	TRBV6-1	few	TRBJ1-1	CASSRRGGLGTEAFF	TGTGCCAGCAGTAGAAGGGGGGGCCTGGGAACTGAAGCTTTCTTT
.	TRBV24-1	.	TRBJ2-5	CATSGGQQETQYF	TGTGCCACCAGTGGCGGACAGCAAGAGACCCAGTACTTC
TRBD2	TRBV10-3	.	TRBJ2-5	CAIGPAGGVETQYF	TGTGCCATCGGGCCAGCGGGGGGAGTGGAGACCCAGTACTTC
TRBD1	TRBV19	.	TRBJ1-1	CASSIKGGMGMAEAFF	TGTGCCAGTAGTATTAAAGGGGGCATGGGGATGGCTGAAGCTTTCTTT